The 27 T cell receptor beta chains reported below all come from one sample, sequenced in a study of graft-versus-host responses after intestinal transplantation. The antigens for these receptors are not known. The method was immunoSEQ multiplex PCR; TCRdb's version includes in-frame clones alone and lacks a portion of them. Of tens of thousands of clones in the sample, 91% are singletons; the top ten hold approximately 0.1%. The input for sequencing was unstimulated CD4+ T cells sorted from spleen or lymph node cells, taken before intestinal transplant. Receptors originate from a human donor who received an intestinal transplant.

V gene TRBV9 combines with J gene TRBJ1-4; D ambiguous. The V and J ends lost 0 bases and 7 bases respectively, with 16 bases between them. This CDR3 region has 16 residues. CDR1 is SGDLS and CDR2 is YYNGEE in the germline V gene. DNA of the CDR3: TGTGCCAGCAGCGTAGATGACCGGGAAATAGGTGAAAAACTGTTTTTT. The encoded protein is CASSVDDREIGEKLFF.

The rearrangement joins TRBV5-1 to TRBJ2-7; 8 bases map to TRBD1. V was clipped by 6 bases and J by 5 bases; unmatched bases: 13. Germline loops: CDR1 SGHRS, CDR2 YFSETQ. CDR3 length: 15 amino acids. The CDR3 loop is CASTPGGASSNEQYF. CDR3 nucleotides: TGCGCCAGCACCCCAGGGGGCGCCTCCTCTAACGAGCAGTACTTC.

V is TRBV2 and J is TRBJ1-5, with TRBD1 identical over 8 bases. The CDR3 runs 14 residues. Per the germline V gene, CDR1 is SNHLY and CDR2 is FYNNEI. J gave up 2 bases and V 4 bases, and 1 base lay outside the gene matches. CDR3 nucleotides: TGTGCCAGCAGTGTGGACAGGGGCAATCAGCCCCAGCATTTT. This codes for CASSVDRGNQPQHF.

CDR3 DNA: TGTGCCAGTAGTATCACGGGACAGGGGAATAACGAGCAGTACTTC. Translated, it gives CASSITGQGNNEQYF. The genes are TRBV19 and TRBJ2-7; 10 bases are a match to TRBD1. Germline CDR1 and CDR2: LNHDA and SQIVND (reference sequence). V was clipped by 3 bases and J by 5 bases; unmatched bases: 7. This CDR3 is built from 15 residues.

The gene calls are TRBV7-2 and TRBJ2-3; 10 nucleotides agree with TRBD2. This CDR3 has 19 residues. Trimming took 1 base from V and 6 from J; bases not matched to a gene: 16. CDR1 SGHTA and CDR2 FQGNSA come from the germline V gene. The CDR3 nucleotides read TGTGCCAGCAGCTTAGTGCCTAGCGGGGGTGCCACTCGGGGGGATACGCAGTATTTT. Its translation is CASSLVPSGGATRGDTQYF.

V usage is TRBV7-2 and J usage is TRBJ2-7, with a tentative D call TRBD2 (6 bases). Trimming took off 5 bases at V and 7 bases at J, with 21 bases between the two ends. From germline, CDR1 is SGHTA and CDR2 FQGNSA. The CDR3 has 15 residues. CDR3 sequence reads: CASSPQTQLAREQYF. The CDR3 DNA reads as TGTGCCAGCAGCCCCCAAACCCAACTAGCTCGGGAGCAGTACTTC.

The gene calls are TRBV30 and TRBJ2-3; 10 nucleotides align to TRBD1. V gave up 7 bases and J gave up 5 bases; unmatched junction bases: 9. The CDR3 length is 14 residues. Germline-derived CDR1 and CDR2 are GTSNPN and SVGIG (reference sequence). Here the CDR3 DNA reads TGTGCCTCAGACAGGGGGCAAGGGGGAGATACGCAGTATTTT. Protein: CASDRGQGGDTQYF.

This CDR3 reads CASSIGQGAPITEAFF. The CDR3 nucleotides are TGTGCCAGTAGTATTGGACAGGGGGCGCCGATCACTGAAGCTTTCTTT. V and J are TRBV19 and TRBJ1-1, with 11 bases matching TRBD1. Trimming took 3 bases from V and 4 from J; bases not matched to a gene: 7. Germline V gene data show CDR1 as LNHDA and CDR2 as SQIVND (reference sequence). This CDR3 spans 16 amino acids.

This clone was observed once. The J gene is TRBJ2-1, the V gene TRBV7-2, with D possibly being TRBD2 (5 bases). The CDR3 length is 15 residues. V dropped 1 base and J dropped 6 bases, with 13 bases sitting between them. Germline V gives CDR1 SGHTA, CDR2 FQGNSA. The CDR3: CASSLDEASINEQFF. Here the CDR3 DNA reads TGTGCCAGCAGCTTAGACGAAGCTAGCATCAATGAGCAGTTCTTC.

The genes are TRBV29-1 and TRBJ1-2; possible D gene TRBD1, 5 bases. V lost 4 bases and J 3 bases, leaving 15 bases between the germline ends. The germline gives CDR1 SQVTM, CDR2 ANQGSEA. The CDR3 extends over 14 amino acids. The CDR3, as DNA: TGCAGCGTTGTCCAGGCAGGGATATACTATGGCTACACCTTC. Residues: CSVVQAGIYYGYTF.

CDR3 protein: CASSKRSASSTDTQYF. The CDR3 nucleotides read TGCGCCAGCAGCAAAAGAAGCGCCTCTAGCACAGATACGCAGTATTTT. The rearrangement links TRBV5-1 to TRBJ2-3; D unresolved. Germline V gene data show CDR1 as SGHRS and CDR2 as YFSETQ. CDR3 size: 16 residues. The germline V and J ends were trimmed by 4 bases and 0 bases, with 15 bases remaining between them.

The chain recombines TRBV5-6 with TRBJ1-2, with D possibly TRBD1 on 5 matching bases. This CDR3 has 16 residues. Trimming cost V 0 bases and J 4 bases, with 16 bases left between them. The germline CDR1 and CDR2 sequences are SGHDT and YYEEEE. Here the CDR3 reads CASSLEQRGARYGYTF. The CDR3 bases are TGTGCCAGCAGCTTGGAGCAAAGGGGCGCTCGCTATGGCTACACCTTC.

The chain carries TRBV9 and TRBJ1-2, with D perhaps matching TRBD1 (6 bases). Germline V gene data show CDR1 as SGDLS and CDR2 as YYNGEE. V shed 0 bases and J shed 6 bases, with 12 bases lying between them. The CDR3 length is 14 residues. DNA for the CDR3: TGTGCCAGCAGCGTAGTGGCGGGGGCGAATGGCTACACCTTC. Amino acids: CASSVVAGANGYTF.

The rearrangement links TRBV4-3 to TRBJ1-1; TRBD1 agrees at 7 bases. CDR1 is LGHNA and CDR2 is YSLEER in the germline V gene. The CDR3 covers 13 residues. V lost 0 bases to trimming and J lost 8 bases; unmatched junction nucleotides: 3. The CDR3: CASSQDRGVEAFF. The CDR3 bases are TGCGCCAGCAGCCAAGACAGGGGGGTGGAAGCTTTCTTT.

In DNA form, the CDR3 reads TGTGCCTGGAGCCGGCCAGGACAGTCCTACGAGCAGTACTTC. It is translated as CAWSRPGQSYEQYF. The chain employs TRBV30 and TRBJ2-7, with a weak D call TRBD1 (6 bases). In germline, CDR1 is GTSNPN, CDR2 SVGIG (reference sequence). V gave up 3 bases and J gave up 1 base, with 13 bases separating them. The CDR3 runs to 14 residues. The full variable domain, completed using reference TRBV30 and TRBJ2-7, is SQTIHQWPATLVQPVGSPLSLECTVEGTSNPNLYWYRQAAGRGLQLLFYSVGIGQISSEVPQNLSASRPQDRQFILSSKKLLLSDSGFYLCAWSRPGQSYEQYFGPGTRLTVT.

The V call is TRBV13, the J call TRBJ2-3; possible D gene TRBD2, 5 bases. The germline V and J ends were trimmed by 5 bases and 6 bases, with 15 bases remaining between them. Per germline, CDR1 PRHDT and CDR2 FYEKMQ (reference sequence). The CDR3 extends over 14 amino acids. CDR3 coding DNA: TGTGCCAGCAGCAGGGCCCGGGGTGGGGATACGCAGTATTTT. This encodes CASSRARGGDTQYF.

The table lists this clone with a count of one. The V gene is TRBV7-9, the J gene TRBJ2-5, with 7 bases matching TRBD1. Trimming at V came to 2 bases and at J to 4 bases, leaving 10 bases not matched to a gene. The length of the CDR3 is 16 residues. Germline V gene data show CDR1 as SEHNR and CDR2 as FQNEAQ (reference sequence). The CDR3 is CASSLRSGQRTETQYF. The CDR3 DNA sequence: TGTGCCAGCAGCTTAAGATCGGGACAGCGTACAGAGACCCAGTACTTC.

The CDR3 spells CSAGLAPSYEQYF. Written as DNA, the CDR3 is TGCAGCGCCGGCCTAGCCCCCTCCTACGAGCAGTACTTC. V usage is TRBV29-1 and J usage is TRBJ2-7; tentative D call: TRBD2 (5 bases). Germline CDR1 is SQVTM and CDR2 is ANQGSEA. The CDR3 consists of 13 residues. The V end lost 7 bases, the J end lost 0 bases, and 13 bases lay between the germline ends.

The chain joins TRBV7-2 to TRBJ1-2, with TRBD1 matching 8 bases. Per germline, CDR1 SGHTA and CDR2 FQGNSA. The J segment lost 8 bases and the V segment lost 6 bases, leaving 14 bases of the junction unmatched. The CDR3 extends over 15 amino acids. The chain's CDR3 is CASRNRTGPRGGYTF. The DNA for the CDR3 is TGTGCCAGCAGGAACCGGACAGGGCCACGGGGAGGCTACACCTTC.

The chain carries TRBV18 and TRBJ1-1, with D possibly matching TRBD1 (5 bases). With 6 bases removed from V and 0 bases from J, the gap between germline ends came to 8 bases. CDR1 KGHSH and CDR2 LQKENI come from the germline V gene. This CDR3 is built from 13 residues. CDR3 nucleotides: TGTGCCAGCTCCCAAGGGGTGAACACTGAAGCTTTCTTT. Its translation is CASSQGVNTEAFF.

This rearrangement joins TRBV27 to TRBJ1-6; no clear D. Germline CDR1 MNHEY, CDR2 SMNVEV (reference sequence). The CDR3 totals 15 residues. Trimming cost V 5 bases and J 9 bases, with 17 bases left between them. CDR3: CASSSGGLWGSPLHF. As DNA, the CDR3 is TGTGCCAGCAGTAGCGGTGGCCTCTGGGGTTCACCCCTCCACTTT.

The gene calls are TRBV2 and TRBJ2-6, with TRBD1 identical over 9 bases. V lost 8 bases, J lost 0 bases, and 2 bases stayed unmatched. The CDR3 is 15 residues long. Germline V lookup: CDR1 SNHLY, CDR2 FYNNEI. CDR3 residues: CASGDRASGANVLTF. The CDR3 nucleotides are TGTGCCAGCGGGGACAGGGCCTCTGGGGCCAACGTCCTGACTTTC. The variable domain in full, completed from reference TRBV2 and TRBJ2-6, reads EPEVTQTPSHQVTQMGQEVILRCVPISNHLYFYWYRQILGQKVEFLVSFYNNEISEKSEIFDDQFSVERPDGSNFTLKIRSTKLEDSAMYFCASGDRASGANVLTFGAGSRLTVL.

This chain connects TRBV7-2 to TRBJ2-7; 7 bases align to TRBD1. The CDR3 is 15 residues long. V lost 4 bases, J lost 2 bases, and 8 bases stayed unmatched. Germline lookup yields CDR1 SGHTA and CDR2 FQGNSA. The CDR3 loop reads CASSYRTGVTYEQYF. Written as DNA, the CDR3 is TGTGCCAGCAGCTACCGTACAGGGGTAACCTACGAGCAGTACTTC.

Remarks on this clone: At one end, the junction sequence differs from germline, possibly due to a read error. The chain has TRBV23-1 and TRBJ1-1; D not resolved. TRBV23-1 is filed as an ORF, its function uncertain. The CDR3 is 9 amino acids. The CDR3: CASSQIQAF. The CDR3 nucleotides are TGCGCCAGCAGTCAAATCCAGGCCTTT.

The genes are TRBV7-2 and TRBJ2-7; TRBD2 aligns across 9 bases. With 5 bases clipped from V and 1 base from J, the junction kept 12 bases outside the gene matches. The CDR3 totals 17 residues. CDR1 SGHTA and CDR2 FQGNSA come from the germline V gene. CDR3 region: CASSLRGRGGVSYEQYF. CDR3 in DNA: TGTGCCAGCAGCCTCAGAGGGCGGGGGGGTGTGTCCTACGAGCAGTACTTC.

The chain recombines TRBV19 with TRBJ1-1; TRBD1 is a possible D gene (6 bases). Deletions cut 6 bases from V and 0 bases from J, with 8 bases between. The CDR3 is made up of 13 amino acids. Germline-derived CDR1 and CDR2 are LNHDA and SQIVND (reference sequence). This CDR3 is CASRRQVNTEAFF. DNA for the CDR3: TGTGCCAGTAGGCGACAGGTGAACACTGAAGCTTTCTTT.

The V gene is TRBV11-2, the J gene TRBJ1-2; possible D gene TRBD1, 5 bases. V was clipped by 4 bases and J by 4 bases, with 7 bases between them. The CDR3 is 12 residues long. Germline CDR1 is SGHAT and CDR2 is FQNNGV. The CDR3 DNA sequence: TGTGCCAGCAGCTCTCAGGGCTATGGCTACACCTTC. Its translation: CASSSQGYGYTF.